One TCR beta chain is described in this entry. CDR1 and CDR2 from the germline V gene are MNHEY and SVGEGT. CDR3 length equals 16 residues. V lost 6 bases, J lost 2 bases, and 8 bases stayed unmatched. Time point meaning: pre-treatment sample, taken before nivolumab and TIL therapy. The data belong to a study of TIL therapy for anti-PD-1-resistant metastatic lung cancer. The immunoSEQ assay was v3. The method was immunoSEQ multiplex PCR; TCRdb's version includes in-frame clones alone and lacks a portion of them. This sample has approximately 60,000 clones, with around four fifths found just once. Sample: blood, taken at baseline. V is TRBV6-2 or TRBV6-3 and J is TRBJ2-3; 10 nucleotides line up with TRBD2. The TCR was taken from a person between 25 and 80 years old with non-small cell lung cancer. This CDR3 reads CASSQGLAIFTDTQYF. The CDR3 DNA sequence: TGTGCCAGCAGCCAGGGACTAGCGATTTTCACAGATACGCAGTATTTT.